The present entry profiles one TCR beta chain with its context. This sample stems from a study of blood T cell repertoires in COVID-19. Study summary: The cDNA or gDNA used as material had been derived from T cells, B-cell-depleted T cells, or PBMCs.

The assay was immunoSEQ multiplex PCR, and TCRdb's table has in-frame clones only and misses some. The data hold about 440,000 clones, with approximately 90% observed a single time. Looked up from germline, CDR1 is MNHEY and CDR2 is SVGEGT. V dropped 4 bases and J dropped 6; count of bases not matched to a gene: 7. CDR3 size: 15 residues. The receptor was derived from a woman aged 45-65 years with COVID-19, enrolled during active disease. Sequenced material: peripheral blood. The genes are TRBV6-2 or TRBV6-3 and TRBJ2-2; TRBD2 matches at 8 bases. DNA for the CDR3: TGTGCCAGCAGTTTTACGGGGGGGCAGGCCGGGGAGCTGTTTTTT. The encoded protein is CASSFTGGQAGELFF.